This is a list of T cell receptor beta chains from one sample in a study of early T cells in non-severe SARS-CoV-2 infection. TCRdb redid the calling of the 5' RACE reads with MiXCR, one entry per CDR3 protein. The table includes some 56,000 distinct CDR3 sequences, roughly 16% detected once. The starting material was whole blood, obtained at baseline. These receptors were taken from an adult who was a healthcare worker with PCR-confirmed SARS-CoV-2 infection or an uninfected control (not recorded which). The CDR3 runs from the conserved cysteine through the conserved F or W. Size is stated for part of the rows, as once, few or many counts, or as a class when the clone is expanded.

j_call clone_size cdr3_length v_call cdr3_aa
TRBJ2-3 - 14 TRBV5-6 CASDSPHDPDTQYF
TRBJ2-5 once 12 TRBV10-2 CASSQLLETQYF
TRBJ2-1 many 13 TRBV24-1 CATSPRDRGEQFF
TRBJ2-7 - 11 TRBV30 CAWSRPDEQYF
TRBJ2-7 - 12 TRBV7-2 CASSPRAYEQYF
TRBJ2-3 few 14 TRBV5-4 CASSLWTGGDTQYF
TRBJ2-6 few 17 TRBV7-9 CASSSLEFGVGANVLTF
TRBJ1-4 many 16 TRBV11-2 CASSLLPETTNEKLFF
TRBJ2-7 - 13 TRBV29-1 CSVRTSGMGEQYF
TRBJ2-5 many 14 TRBV7-8 CASRIYREKETQYF
TRBJ2-2 - 13 TRBV6-1 CASKGANTGELFF
TRBJ2-2 - 17 TRBV29-1 CSVGGGSRRLNTGELFF
TRBJ1-3 - 14 TRBV5-1 CASSWDSSGNTIYF
TRBJ2-1 many 17 TRBV7-2 CASSLVAGVGGASEQFF
TRBJ2-2 many 13 TRBV28 CASGTANTGELFF
TRBJ2-1 few 12 TRBV7-6 CASSLGGGEQFF
TRBJ2-3 few 13 TRBV30 CAWAYIDTDTQYF
TRBJ2-7 - 15 TRBV16 CASSQSVGRGYEQYF
TRBJ1-2 - 13 TRBV5-5 CASSPRGADGYTF
TRBJ2-4 few 13 TRBV5-5 CASSLGREQDQYF
TRBJ2-7 - 14 TRBV20-1 CSARPGTGGGEQYF
TRBJ1-1 few 12 TRBV20-1 CSASSGDGKAFF
TRBJ1-2 few 14 TRBV7-6 CASSSLGQGFGYTF
TRBJ2-3 few 14 TRBV11-2 CASSPGTGTDTQYF
TRBJ2-5 - 13 TRBV7-6 CASSPLYQETQYF
TRBJ1-4 - 12 TRBV30 CAWAGDNEKLFF
TRBJ2-3 - 14 TRBV20-1 CSAQPGGGTDTQYF
TRBJ2-3 many 12 TRBV12-3/TRBV12-4 CASSLGTDTQYF